This T cell receptor beta chain is from a study of T-cell memory formation after mild COVID-19. V lost 6 bases, J lost 2 bases, and 10 bases stayed unmatched. CDR1 and CDR2 from the germline V gene are SNHLY and FYNNEI. This CDR3 is built from 17 residues. Via MiXCR, TCRdb re-called the 5' RACE reads, giving one row per CDR3 protein. Seen here are about 470,000 distinct CDR3 sequences, 25% observed once, and the top ten hold approximately 12%. The V gene is TRBV2, the J gene TRBJ2-4; TRBD1 agrees at 10 bases. The TCR was taken from an adult woman who had mild COVID-19 (a few samples of this study predate the infection). Cell type and time point are not known. Sequenced input: PBMCs or a T cell subset sorted from them (not recorded which). CDR3 nucleotide sequence: TGTGCCAGCAGAACCCCGACAGGGGGCGCGACCAAAAACATTCAGTACTTC. This translates into CASRTPTGGATKNIQYF.